This T cell receptor (beta chain) is from a study of blood T cell repertoires in COVID-19. Study information: There were acute and convalescent COVID-19 samples, and they came from the United States, Italy and Spain. In each case, the material was cDNA or gDNA derived from T cells, B-cell-depleted T cells, or PBMCs.

The repertoire was sequenced with immunoSEQ multiplex PCR; TCRdb's copy has only in-frame clones and lacks some. This table holds about 170,000 clones, around nine tenths found once. This clone was observed once. This clonotype was obtained from a man between 18 and 29 years old with active or convalescent COVID-19. The specimen sequenced was peripheral blood.

This CDR3 reads CASHLGANTEAFF. CDR3 bases: TGTGCCAGCCATCTAGGGGCGAACACTGAAGCTTTCTTT. The chain carries TRBV27 and TRBJ1-1; perhaps TRBD1 as D (5 bases). CDR3 length: 13 amino acids. Germline V gene lookup returns CDR1 MNHEY and CDR2 SMNVEV (reference sequence). Trimming took off 8 bases at V and 1 base at J, with 11 bases between the two ends.